Reported below is one T cell receptor beta chain. What it binds is unknown. Assay used: immunoSEQ multiplex PCR; TCRdb lists only in-frame clones, some missing. This table holds around 270,000 clones, roughly nine tenths found once. Documented treatment: about 20 received Ad26.COV2.S at low or high dose, single or two shots; about 5 received placebo; per-sample allocation not given. At day 63 after the first vaccine or placebo injection, samples were drawn. An Ad26 vector carrying the Wuhan-strain SARS-CoV-2 spike served as the vaccine. From germline, CDR1 is LGHDT and CDR2 YNNKEL (reference sequence). V lost 4 bases and J lost 6, with 16 bases in between. The CDR3 is 14 residues long. The data stem from a study of Ad26.COV2.S vaccination and SARS-CoV-2 variants. Overall study results and limits: Vaccine and placebo groups showed comparable non-spike TCR breadth.

This sequence was found in a person aged 18-60 years who received the Ad26.COV2.S COVID-19 vaccine or a placebo. The input for sequencing was peripheral blood, taken in a trial of Ad26.COV2.S vaccine versus placebo. V and J are TRBV3-1 (or the pseudogene TRBV3-2) and TRBJ2-7; D remains ambiguous. CDR3 protein: CASSPKYVSSEQYF. CDR3 nucleotide sequence: TGTGCCAGCAGCCCTAAGTACGTGTCGAGCGAGCAGTACTTC.